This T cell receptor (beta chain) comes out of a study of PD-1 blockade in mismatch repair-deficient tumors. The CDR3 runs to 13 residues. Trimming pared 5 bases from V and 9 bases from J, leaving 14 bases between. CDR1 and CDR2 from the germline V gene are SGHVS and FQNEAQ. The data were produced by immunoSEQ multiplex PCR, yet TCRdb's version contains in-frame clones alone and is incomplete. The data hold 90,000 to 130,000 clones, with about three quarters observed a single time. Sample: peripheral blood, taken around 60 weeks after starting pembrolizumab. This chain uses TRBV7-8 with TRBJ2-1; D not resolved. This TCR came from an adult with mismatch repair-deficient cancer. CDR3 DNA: TGTGCCAGCAGCCCAAACCCGACCAGTGAGCAGTTCTTC. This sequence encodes CASSPNPTSEQFF.